The clone carrying this TCR beta chain came up many times. Antigen specificity is unknown. As for the cDNA, it was generated by 5'RACE with 10-nucleotide random UMIs. TCRdb used MiXCR to reprocess the 5' RACE reads, holding one entry per CDR3 protein. Here the sample spans around 60,000 distinct CDR3 sequences, about 10% being singletons. This record comes from a study of neurological immune-mediated disorders. Study outcomes and limitations: The level of TCR clonal expansion was highest in patients with HTLV-1-associated myelopathy and lowest in multiple sclerosis, where it fell below the level seen in healthy controls. The study found no CDR3 amino acid sequences shared by expanded clones across subjects, suggesting private repertoires in all groups.

Time point described: longitudinal time-point 1 (baseline). Sequenced: PBMCs. The receptor was derived from a male donor with HTLV-1-associated myelopathy (HAM/TSP).

The CDR3 DNA follows: TGTGCCATCAGACAGAACACCGGGGAGCTGTTTTTT. This sequence encodes CAIRQNTGELFF. J is TRBJ2-2 and V is TRBV10-3; no clear D. Germline V lookup: CDR1 ENHRY, CDR2 SYGVKD. This CDR3 spans 12 amino acids. The V gene lost 6 bases and the J gene lost 1 base, with 3 bases spanning the gap.